This record looks at one T cell receptor beta chain sequence and its context. The CDR3 loop spans 13 amino acids. Germline CDR1 reads SGHAT; CDR2 reads FQDESV (reference sequence). The V end was cut by 1 base, the J end by 4 bases, with 7 bases between. The data belong to a study of blood T cell repertoires in COVID-19. Overall study: Spain, Italy and the United States supplied samples that represented acute and convalescent COVID-19. PBMCs, B-cell-depleted T cells, or T cells were the source of the cDNA or gDNA that made up the material.

Original processing methods: The authors estimated nucleated cell counts from reference gene primer amplification. TCRdb keeps only in-frame clones here, not all; method: immunoSEQ multiplex PCR. V, J and clone size reflect that table, while D and trimming were determined from the DNA. The sample has 150,000 to 200,000 clones; 80% to 95% are singletons. The rearrangement uses TRBV11-1 and TRBJ2-5; possible D gene TRBD2, 6 bases. This TCR derives from a man in his fifties or sixties with acute or convalescent COVID-19. What was sequenced was peripheral blood. The DNA of the CDR3 is TGTGCCAGCAGCTTAGGGAGGGGAGAGACCCAGTACTTC. Encoded protein: CASSLGRGETQYF.